Listed here is a single TCR beta chain. Its antigen is still unknown. This record belongs to a study of T cell responses to AZD1222 COVID-19 vaccine. Study-level findings and limits: Spike-specific TCR depth and breadth grew after two AZD1222 doses.

Assay used: immunoSEQ multiplex PCR; TCRdb lists only in-frame clones, some missing. Among approximately 140,000 clones listed, 90% were seen once. Germline CDR1 SQVTM, CDR2 ANQGSEA. V trimming: 4 bases; J trimming: 2 bases; junction bases outside the gene matches: 10. This CDR3 contains 17 residues. The TCR sequence derives from an adult who received the AZD1222 COVID-19 vaccine. The gene calls are TRBV29-1 and TRBJ2-5, with TRBD2 matching 13 bases. This specimen was peripheral blood, taken 28 days after the second AZD1222 dose. The CDR3 loop reads CSVAGTSGTPLQETQYF. CDR3 DNA: TGCAGCGTTGCCGGGACTAGCGGGACCCCTTTACAAGAGACCCAGTACTTC. Supplemented by reference TRBV29-1 and TRBJ2-5, the full variable domain reads SAVISQKPSRDICQRGTSLTIQCQVDSQVTMMFWYRQQPGQSLTLIATANQGSEATYESGFVIDKFPISRPNLTFSTLTVSNMSPEDSSIYLCSVAGTSGTPLQETQYFGPGTRLLVL.